What follows is one TCR beta chain and its context. The antigen this receptor binds is unknown. One base away there is no much larger clone; base qualities are not given. Whole blood was collected in K2EDTA tubes by collaborating institutions according to the institutions' own protocols. For TCRbeta analysis, collaborators shipped samples as frozen whole blood, isolated PBMCs, or DNA extracted from either of those sample types. V is cut by 2 bases and J by 1 base, and the space between the germline ends is 8 bases. The CDR3 contains 14 residues, cysteine and phenylalanine counted. The CDR3 DNA has 42 bases and is translated from base 1. CDR1 and CDR2, per the germline V gene (reference sequence), are LGHDT and YNNKEL. The immunoSEQ Assay, a bias-controlled multiplex PCR, was used to amplify TCRbeta CDR3 regions from genomic DNA. Per the source publication's procedure: Nucleated cell counts per sample were estimated from amplification of reference gene primers within the assay. Sequence reads were collapsed and filtered to measure the absolute abundance of every unique TCRbeta CDR3 rearrangement. For each sample, productive Simpson clonality was calculated as the square root of Simpson's diversity index across productive rearrangements. The table was pulled from immuneACCESS by TCRdb, which kept in-frame rearrangements only. Such tables lose some clones; where checked, under half of the loss comes from unresolved V genes, and the rest has no known cause. The V and J calls and clone size were taken over from that table, and D and trimming were inferred from the DNA. This sample gives approximately 30,000 clones in total; roughly 90% of them show up just once. 15% to 20% of the sample rests with the top ten.

The data stem from a study of blood T cell repertoires in COVID-19 (dated by TCRdb to 2019 to 2021). At the level of the whole study: Samples from collaborators originated in the United States, Italy and Spain and spanned both the acute and convalescent phases of COVID-19. The material from the prospective study consisted of cDNA or gDNA derived from T cells, B-cell-depleted T cells, or PBMCs. Subjects who had been exposed to COVID-19, were actively infected with it, or had recovered from it provided the deeply sampled blood TCRbeta repertoires that made up the dataset. The repertoires were released in a freely available public database meant as a resource for research on the immune response to SARS-CoV-2. Samples were obtained from the ongoing ImmuneRACE study (first 160 participants) and from 950 to 1,500 subjects provided by 6 global collaborators. A de-identified subject ID, COVID-19 status, age in years and sex were almost always included in the sample metadata. Where available, HLA class I and class II types were obtained from metadata supplied by the sample provider rather than from assay-based typing.

Findings and caveats that apply to the study as a whole: The quantity of clinical and demographic metadata differed by source and by participant and was supplied without curation.

The rearranged segments are TRBV3-1 (or the pseudogene TRBV3-2) and TRBJ1-1, with the D gene not clear enough to name. This clonotype originated in a human donor with active COVID-19. The donor label of this sample is uncertain. The material sequenced was peripheral blood. Here the CDR3 is given as CASSQPPGNTEAFF. The DNA sequence reads TGTGCCAGCAGCCAACCCCCAGGGAACACTGAAGCTTTCTTT.